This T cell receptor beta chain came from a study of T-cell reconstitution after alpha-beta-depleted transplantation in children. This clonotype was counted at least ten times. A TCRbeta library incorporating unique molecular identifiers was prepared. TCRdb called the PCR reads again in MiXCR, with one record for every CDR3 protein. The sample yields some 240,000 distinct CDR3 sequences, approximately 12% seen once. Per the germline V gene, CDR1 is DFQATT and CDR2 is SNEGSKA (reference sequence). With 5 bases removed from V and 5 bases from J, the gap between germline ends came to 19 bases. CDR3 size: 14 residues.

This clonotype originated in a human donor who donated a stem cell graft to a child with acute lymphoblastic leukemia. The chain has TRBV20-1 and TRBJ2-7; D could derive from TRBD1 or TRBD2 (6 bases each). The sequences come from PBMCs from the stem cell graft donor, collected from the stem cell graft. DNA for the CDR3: TGCAGTGCTGTCGTAGGGGGGCGCAGGAACGAGCAGTACTTC. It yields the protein CSAVVGGRRNEQYF.